This T cell receptor beta chain was sequenced for a study of OX40 agonist ivuxolimab in advanced cancers. Produced via immunoSEQ multiplex PCR; TCRdb's table is partial and in-frame only. This sample has roughly 46,000 clones, with 91% found just once. Germline trimming cut 5 bases from V and 5 bases from J; bases unmatched to any gene: 4. The germline V gene encodes CDR1 SEHNR and CDR2 FQNEAQ (reference sequence). The CDR3 has 13 residues. J is TRBJ2-5 and V is TRBV7-9; 8 bases are shared with TRBD1. The clonotype comes from an adult with an advanced solid tumor such as melanoma, head and neck, liver or kidney cancer. Specimen: CD4+ or CD8+ T cells sorted from blood, collected in a trial of the OX40 agonist ivuxolimab. CDR3 sequence: CASSRQGFETQYF. The CDR3 DNA follows: TGTGCCAGCAGCAGACAGGGGTTCGAGACCCAGTACTTC.